The clone carrying this T cell receptor beta chain was detected many times. Its target is not known. This entry is derived from a study of blood T cells in healthy people across ages. The second PCR ran about 6 to 12 cycles with a sample-barcoded 5' primer and J-beta primers. TCRdb itself ran the 5' RACE reads through MiXCR, one entry per CDR3 protein. Altogether 1,500,000 or so distinct CDR3 sequences are present, 40% to 45% being singletons, with the ten largest covering approximately 4%. General study results and limits: Researchers judged that diversity estimates from one million T cells fell short of true values. Whereas aged donors had fewer naive CD4+ cells, long-lived donors had more of them and higher diversity.

Between the trimmed V and J ends, which lost 3 bases and 0 bases, there was a span of 7 bases. Germline V CDR1 and CDR2: SQVTM, ANQGSEA. The CDR3 is 13 residues long. Specimen: blood. This TCR derives from a woman aged 18-29 years in good health. The rearrangement links TRBV29-1 to TRBJ2-3, with D perhaps given as TRBD1 or TRBD2 (5 bases each). The CDR3 protein is CSVEGRSTDTQYF. CDR3 nucleotides: TGCAGCGTTGAGGGACGGAGCACAGATACGCAGTATTTT.